The source of this T cell receptor beta chain is a study of CD8 T cells in Susac syndrome. Looked up from germline, CDR1 is LNHDA and CDR2 is SQIVND (reference sequence). The CDR3 is 18 residues long. V shed 3 bases, J shed 5 bases, and the junction held 15 bases outside the gene matches. Study results and limitations: The relatively small number of individuals in the TCR sequencing and HLA analysis was acknowledged by the study.

As for this clonotype: Its matching antigen is unknown.

Healthy donors served as age- and sex-matched controls. Through negative isolation, CD4+ and CD8+ T cells were obtained, while TEMRA cells were enriched using FACS. After extraction with the RNeasy kit, roughly 0.45 to 1 ug of the RNA was reverse transcribed using random hexamers. TCRdb called the immunoSEQ multiplex PCR reads again in MiXCR, with one record for every CDR3 protein. The table has about 210,000 distinct CDR3 sequences, about 94% seen once. Source material: CD4+ T cells from PBMCs. This chain uses TRBV19 with TRBJ1-5, with 8 bases matching TRBD1. The sequence derives from a human donor in good health. In nucleotides, the CDR3 is TGTGCCAGTAGTATTGAACCAGCAGGACAGGGCCGGCATCAGCCCCAGCATTTT. Translation: CASSIEPAGQGRHQPQHF. The full variable domain, with the rest looked up from reference TRBV19 and TRBJ1-5, is DGGITQSPKYLFRKEGQNVTLSCEQNLNHDAMYWYRQDPGQGLRLIYYSQIVNDFQKGDIAEGYSVSREKKESFPLTVTSAQKNPTAFYLCASSIEPAGQGRHQPQHFGDGTRLSIL.